A selection of T cell receptor beta chains follows, all from one sample in a study of blood T cell repertoires in COVID-19. Repertoires were generated with immunoSEQ multiplex PCR, while TCRdb's copy carries only in-frame clones and drops some. The sample records around 75,000 clones, more than 75% being singletons. Material: peripheral blood. The receptors derive from a human donor in a cohort sampled during active COVID-19. CDR3s include the opening cysteine and the closing phenylalanine or tryptophan. The order of the fields is V gene, D gene, CDR3 length, J gene, clone size, CDR3 protein, CDR3 DNA. D genes are given only for firm matches. Size is stated for part of the rows, as once, few or many counts, or as a class when the clone is expanded.

V gene: TRBV2
D gene: TRBD2
CDR3 length: 15
J gene: TRBJ2-5
clone size: -
CDR3 protein: CASSASGGRVETQYF
CDR3 DNA: TGTGCCAGCAGTGCCAGCGGGGGACGCGTAGAGACCCAGTACTTC

V gene: TRBV3-1/TRBV3-2
D gene: -
CDR3 length: 13
J gene: TRBJ2-3
clone size: -
CDR3 protein: CASSEWTPNVQYF
CDR3 DNA: TGTGCCAGCAGCGAATGGACTCCGAATGTGCAGTATTTT

V gene: TRBV4-3
D gene: TRBD2
CDR3 length: 15
J gene: TRBJ2-3
clone size: once
CDR3 protein: CASSQVREAPDTQYF
CDR3 DNA: TGCGCCAGCAGCCAAGTCCGGGAGGCCCCAGATACGCAGTATTTT

V gene: TRBV3-1/TRBV3-2
D gene: -
CDR3 length: 16
J gene: TRBJ2-1
clone size: -
CDR3 protein: CASSQDLAPPNNEQFF
CDR3 DNA: TGTGCCAGCAGCCAAGATCTTGCCCCCCCTAACAATGAGCAGTTCTTC

V gene: TRBV19
D gene: -
CDR3 length: 13
J gene: TRBJ1-5
clone size: few
CDR3 protein: CASSITGVQPQHF
CDR3 DNA: TGTGCCAGTAGTATTACCGGGGTTCAGCCCCAGCATTTT

V gene: TRBV14
D gene: -
CDR3 length: 13
J gene: TRBJ1-4
clone size: -
CDR3 protein: CASSQGAAQGLFF
CDR3 DNA: TGTGCCAGCAGCCAAGGTGCGGCCCAGGGACTGTTTTTT

V gene: TRBV10-3
D gene: -
CDR3 length: 14
J gene: TRBJ2-1
clone size: -
CDR3 protein: CAIKTTGSSNEQFF
CDR3 DNA: TGTGCCATCAAAACCACAGGGAGTAGCAATGAGCAGTTCTTC

V gene: TRBV5-1
D gene: -
CDR3 length: 14
J gene: TRBJ2-1
clone size: -
CDR3 protein: CASSVATRESEQFF
CDR3 DNA: TGCGCCAGCAGCGTTGCGACGAGGGAGAGTGAGCAGTTCTTC

V gene: TRBV19
D gene: -
CDR3 length: 16
J gene: TRBJ1-2
clone size: -
CDR3 protein: CASVRSQASGVYGYTF
CDR3 DNA: TGTGCCAGTGTACGTTCACAGGCCTCGGGAGTCTATGGCTACACCTTC

V gene: TRBV5-1
D gene: -
CDR3 length: 13
J gene: TRBJ2-5
clone size: -
CDR3 protein: CASSWNRIETQYF
CDR3 DNA: TGCGCCAGCAGCTGGAACAGGATAGAGACCCAGTACTTC

V gene: TRBV4-1
D gene: -
CDR3 length: 12
J gene: TRBJ1-2
clone size: -
CDR3 protein: CASSPTGYGYTF
CDR3 DNA: TGCGCCAGCAGCCCGACAGGTTATGGCTACACCTTC

V gene: TRBV5-1
D gene: -
CDR3 length: 13
J gene: TRBJ2-5
clone size: -
CDR3 protein: CASSSLVTETQYF
CDR3 DNA: TGCGCCAGCAGCTCTCTAGTAACGGAGACCCAGTACTTC

V gene: TRBV25-1
D gene: TRBD1
CDR3 length: 13
J gene: TRBJ2-7
clone size: -
CDR3 protein: CASRAGGSYEQYF
CDR3 DNA: TGTGCCAGCAGGGCAGGGGGCTCCTACGAGCAGTACTTC

V gene: TRBV5-1
D gene: -
CDR3 length: 14
J gene: TRBJ2-5
clone size: once
CDR3 protein: CASSFPGLQETQYF
CDR3 DNA: TGCGCCAGCAGCTTTCCGGGACTGCAAGAGACCCAGTACTTC

V gene: TRBV28
D gene: TRBD1
CDR3 length: 16
J gene: TRBJ2-4
clone size: -
CDR3 protein: CASSSGTAYAKNIQYF
CDR3 DNA: TGTGCCAGCAGTTCTGGGACAGCCTACGCCAAAAACATTCAGTACTTC

V gene: TRBV7-9
D gene: TRBD2
CDR3 length: 17
J gene: TRBJ2-1
clone size: -
CDR3 protein: CASSLGDSGSRLSEQFF
CDR3 DNA: TGTGCCAGCAGCTTAGGGGATAGCGGGAGTCGTCTTAGTGAGCAGTTCTTC

V gene: TRBV3-1/TRBV3-2
D gene: -
CDR3 length: 13
J gene: TRBJ2-3
clone size: -
CDR3 protein: CASSQDPRDTQYF
CDR3 DNA: TGTGCCAGCAGCCAAGATCCGAGGGATACGCAGTATTTT

V gene: TRBV19
D gene: -
CDR3 length: 15
J gene: TRBJ1-3
clone size: -
CDR3 protein: CASSIGQTSGNTIYF
CDR3 DNA: TGTGCCAGTAGTATTGGACAGACCTCTGGAAACACCATATATTTT

V gene: TRBV11-2
D gene: TRBD2
CDR3 length: 16
J gene: TRBJ2-1
clone size: -
CDR3 protein: CASSSRLAGSYNEQFF
CDR3 DNA: TGTGCCAGCAGCTCTCGACTAGCGGGCTCCTACAATGAGCAGTTCTTC

V gene: TRBV7-2
D gene: TRBD2
CDR3 length: 16
J gene: TRBJ2-7
clone size: -
CDR3 protein: CASSLGPSGGGYEQYF
CDR3 DNA: TGTGCCAGCAGCTTAGGGCCTAGCGGGGGGGGCTACGAGCAGTACTTC

V gene: TRBV19
D gene: TRBD1
CDR3 length: 16
J gene: TRBJ1-2
clone size: -
CDR3 protein: CASSPYFDRGLDGYTF
CDR3 DNA: TGTGCCAGTAGTCCGTACTTTGACAGGGGGCTCGATGGCTACACCTTC

V gene: TRBV28
D gene: -
CDR3 length: 12
J gene: TRBJ2-2
clone size: once
CDR3 protein: CASPGLSGELFF
CDR3 DNA: TGTGCCAGCCCGGGACTCTCTGGGGAGCTGTTTTTT

V gene: TRBV2
D gene: TRBD1
CDR3 length: 21
J gene: TRBJ1-5
clone size: -
CDR3 protein: CASNPGPRDRAYRDSNQPQHF
CDR3 DNA: TGTGCCAGCAATCCGGGGCCCCGGGACAGGGCCTACCGTGATAGCAATCAGCCCCAGCATTTT

V gene: TRBV10-2
D gene: -
CDR3 length: 13
J gene: TRBJ1-1
clone size: -
CDR3 protein: CASKYSMNTEAFF
CDR3 DNA: TGCGCCAGCAAGTATTCTATGAACACTGAAGCTTTCTTT

V gene: TRBV5-1
D gene: TRBD2
CDR3 length: 14
J gene: TRBJ2-1
clone size: -
CDR3 protein: CASSLAGSPNEQFF
CDR3 DNA: TGCGCCAGCAGCTTAGCGGGGAGTCCCAATGAGCAGTTCTTC

V gene: TRBV9
D gene: -
CDR3 length: 15
J gene: TRBJ2-2
clone size: -
CDR3 protein: CASSVDPRDTGELFF
CDR3 DNA: TGTGCCAGCAGCGTAGACCCCAGGGACACCGGGGAGCTGTTTTTT

V gene: TRBV21-1
D gene: -
CDR3 length: 14
J gene: TRBJ1-3
clone size: -
CDR3 protein: CASGSRGDGNTIYF
CDR3 DNA: TGTGCCAGCGGGAGCAGGGGAGATGGAAACACCATATATTTT

V gene: TRBV11-2
D gene: TRBD1
CDR3 length: 19
J gene: TRBJ2-6
clone size: -
CDR3 protein: CASRMGRDSLSSGANVLTF
CDR3 DNA: TGTGCCAGCAGGATGGGACGGGACAGCCTAAGTTCTGGGGCCAACGTCCTGACTTTC

V gene: TRBV29-1
D gene: TRBD1
CDR3 length: 12
J gene: TRBJ2-1
clone size: -
CDR3 protein: CSSQGDGVEQFF
CDR3 DNA: TGCAGCTCCCAGGGGGACGGTGTTGAGCAGTTCTTC

V gene: TRBV6-2/TRBV6-3
D gene: TRBD1
CDR3 length: 14
J gene: TRBJ1-2
clone size: -
CDR3 protein: CASSYRGLGYGYTF
CDR3 DNA: TGTGCCAGCAGTTACAGGGGGCTTGGCTATGGCTACACCTTC

V gene: TRBV6-2/TRBV6-3
D gene: -
CDR3 length: 20
J gene: TRBJ1-6
clone size: -
CDR3 protein: CASSYPGGPGHPSYNSPLHF
CDR3 DNA: TGTGCCAGCAGTTACCCCGGGGGACCGGGGCATCCCTCCTATAATTCACCCCTCCACTTT

V gene: TRBV11-3
D gene: -
CDR3 length: 13
J gene: TRBJ2-3
clone size: few
CDR3 protein: CASSLAKWDTQYF
CDR3 DNA: TGTGCCAGCAGCTTAGCTAAGTGGGATACGCAGTATTTT

V gene: TRBV5-1
D gene: -
CDR3 length: 17
J gene: TRBJ1-2
clone size: -
CDR3 protein: CASSSRYGVPSFYGYTF
CDR3 DNA: TGCGCCAGCAGCTCACGCTACGGGGTCCCCAGCTTCTATGGCTACACCTTC

V gene: TRBV19
D gene: -
CDR3 length: 15
J gene: TRBJ2-7
clone size: -
CDR3 protein: CATSLDSRRVYEQYF
CDR3 DNA: TGTGCCACCTCCCTAGACAGCCGCAGAGTCTACGAGCAGTACTTC

V gene: TRBV6-5
D gene: TRBD1
CDR3 length: 14
J gene: TRBJ1-4
clone size: once
CDR3 protein: CASKRDRGGEKLFF
CDR3 DNA: TGTGCCAGCAAAAGGGACAGGGGAGGCGAAAAACTGTTTTTT

V gene: TRBV6-2/TRBV6-3
D gene: -
CDR3 length: 16
J gene: TRBJ1-5
clone size: -
CDR3 protein: CASSYPRDSSNQPQHF
CDR3 DNA: TGTGCCAGCAGTTACCCCCGGGACTCAAGCAATCAGCCCCAGCATTTT

V gene: TRBV25-1
D gene: TRBD1
CDR3 length: 14
J gene: TRBJ1-2
clone size: -
CDR3 protein: CASSDLGQGYGYTF
CDR3 DNA: TGTGCCAGCAGTGATTTGGGACAGGGCTACGGCTACACCTTC

V gene: TRBV24-1
D gene: TRBD1
CDR3 length: 16
J gene: TRBJ2-1
clone size: -
CDR3 protein: CATSAKRRDSYNEQFF
CDR3 DNA: TGTGCCACCAGTGCCAAAAGACGGGACAGTTACAATGAGCAGTTCTTC

V gene: TRBV7-8
D gene: -
CDR3 length: 14
J gene: TRBJ1-1
clone size: -
CDR3 protein: CASSLTRGYTEAFF
CDR3 DNA: TGTGCCAGCAGCTTAACGCGGGGATACACTGAAGCTTTCTTT

V gene: TRBV7-7
D gene: TRBD2
CDR3 length: 16
J gene: TRBJ2-3
clone size: -
CDR3 protein: CASSLGTSGRADTQYF
CDR3 DNA: TGTGCCAGCAGCTTAGGGACTAGCGGGAGGGCAGATACGCAGTATTTT